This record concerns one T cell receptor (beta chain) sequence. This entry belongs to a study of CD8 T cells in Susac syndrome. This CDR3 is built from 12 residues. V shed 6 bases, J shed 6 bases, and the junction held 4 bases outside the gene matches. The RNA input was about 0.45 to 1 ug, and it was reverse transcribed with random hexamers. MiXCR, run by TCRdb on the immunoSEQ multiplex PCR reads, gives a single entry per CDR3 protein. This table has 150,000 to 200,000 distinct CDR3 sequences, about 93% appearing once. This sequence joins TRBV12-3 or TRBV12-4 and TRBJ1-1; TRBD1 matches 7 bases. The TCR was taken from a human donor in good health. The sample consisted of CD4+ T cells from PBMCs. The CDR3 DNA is TGTGCCAGCAGACGGGACAGCCCTGAAGCTTTCTTT. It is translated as CASRRDSPEAFF.